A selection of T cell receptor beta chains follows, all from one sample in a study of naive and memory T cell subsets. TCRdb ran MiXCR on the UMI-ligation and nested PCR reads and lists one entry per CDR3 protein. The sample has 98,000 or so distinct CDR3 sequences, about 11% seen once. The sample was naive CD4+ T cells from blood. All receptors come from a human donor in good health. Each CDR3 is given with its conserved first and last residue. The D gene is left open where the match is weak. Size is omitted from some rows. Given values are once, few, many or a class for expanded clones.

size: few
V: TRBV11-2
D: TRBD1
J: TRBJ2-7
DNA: TGTGCCAGCAGCTTAAGGGGGCTCTACGAGCAGTACTTC
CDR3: CASSLRGLYEQYF

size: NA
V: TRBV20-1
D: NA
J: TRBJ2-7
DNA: TGCAGCCCTCGGGAATCGTACGAGCAGTACTTC
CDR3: CSPRESYEQYF

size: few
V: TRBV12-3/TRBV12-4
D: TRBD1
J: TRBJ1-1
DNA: TGTGCCAGCAGCCGCAACTCAGGGGGCACTGAAGCTTTCTTT
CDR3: CASSRNSGGTEAFF

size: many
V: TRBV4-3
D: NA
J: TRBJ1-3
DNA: TGCGCCAGCAGCCAAGGGATGCCGACCGCTGGAAACACCATATATTTT
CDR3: CASSQGMPTAGNTIYF

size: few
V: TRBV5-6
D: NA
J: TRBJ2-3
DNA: TGTGCCAGCAGCTTTCCAGTGGGGGGAGATACGCAGTATTTT
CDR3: CASSFPVGGDTQYF

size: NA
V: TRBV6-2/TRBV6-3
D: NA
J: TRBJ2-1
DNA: TGTGCCAGCAGTCTACTACGGGCTCTCAATGAGCAGTTCTTC
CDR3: CASSLLRALNEQFF

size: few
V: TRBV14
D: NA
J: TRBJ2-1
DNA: TGTGCCAGCATTAGGCAGAATGAGCAGTTCTTC
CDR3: CASIRQNEQFF

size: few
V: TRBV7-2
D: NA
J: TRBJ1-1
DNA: TGTGCCAGCAGCTCACGTGGGGGTGTGAACACTGAAGCTTTCTTT
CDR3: CASSSRGGVNTEAFF

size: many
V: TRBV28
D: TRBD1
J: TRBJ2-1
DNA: TGTGCCAGCAGCACTGGGACAGGAACCTACAATGAGCAGTTCTTC
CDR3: CASSTGTGTYNEQFF

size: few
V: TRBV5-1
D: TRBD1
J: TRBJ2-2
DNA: TGCGCCAGCCGCTCTTCAATACAGGGGGCGACTACCGGGGAGCTGTTTTTT
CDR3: CASRSSIQGATTGELFF

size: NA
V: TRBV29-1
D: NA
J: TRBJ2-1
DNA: TGCAGCGTTGTCCGGGGCGCTTCCAACAATGAGCAGTTCTTC
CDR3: CSVVRGASNNEQFF

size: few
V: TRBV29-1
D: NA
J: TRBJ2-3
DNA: TGCAGCGTTACCCCGCTAGATACGCAGTATTTT
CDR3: CSVTPLDTQYF

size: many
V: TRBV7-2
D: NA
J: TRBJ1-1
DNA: TGTGCCAGCACGCCCTATCCCGTCACCGACCGGGCTTTCTTT
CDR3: CASTPYPVTDRAFF

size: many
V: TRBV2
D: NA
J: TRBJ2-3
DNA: TGTGCCAGCAGTGAAGTTAGTAGCAGCACAGATACGCAGTATTTT
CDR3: CASSEVSSSTDTQYF

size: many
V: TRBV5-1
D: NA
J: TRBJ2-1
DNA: TGCGCCAGCAGTGGGGGGAGCTCCTACAATGAGCAGTTCTTC
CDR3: CASSGGSSYNEQFF

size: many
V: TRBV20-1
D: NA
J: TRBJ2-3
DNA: TGCAGCAGTAGGTTCGGCCGGGGCACAGATACGCAGTATTTT
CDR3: CSSRFGRGTDTQYF

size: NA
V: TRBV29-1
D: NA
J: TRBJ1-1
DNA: TGCAGCGTTCCCCGGACACCGAACACTGAAGCTTTCTTT
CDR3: CSVPRTPNTEAFF

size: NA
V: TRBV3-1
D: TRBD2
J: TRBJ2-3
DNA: TGTGCCAGCAGTACACCGGGACTAGCACAAGATACGCAGTATTTT
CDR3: CASSTPGLAQDTQYF

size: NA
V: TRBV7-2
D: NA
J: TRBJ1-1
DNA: TGTGCCAGCAGCCCCGGACAACTGAACACTGAAGCTTTCTTT
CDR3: CASSPGQLNTEAFF

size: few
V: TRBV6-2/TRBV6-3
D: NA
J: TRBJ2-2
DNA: TGTGCCAGCAGTAGCTGGGACCAACGGATCGGGGAGCTGTTTTTT
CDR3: CASSSWDQRIGELFF

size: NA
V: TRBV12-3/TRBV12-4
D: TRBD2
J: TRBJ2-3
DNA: TGTGCCAGCAGAAGTAGCGGGAGGACAGATACGCAGTATTTT
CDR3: CASRSSGRTDTQYF

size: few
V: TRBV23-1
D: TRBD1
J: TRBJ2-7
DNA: TGCGCCAGCAGACGCGCAACAGGGGGCTCCTACGAGCAGTACTTC
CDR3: CASRRATGGSYEQYF

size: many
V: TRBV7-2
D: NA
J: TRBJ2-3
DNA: TGTGCCAGCAGCTCCGGGACTGTCACAGATACGCAGTATTTT
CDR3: CASSSGTVTDTQYF

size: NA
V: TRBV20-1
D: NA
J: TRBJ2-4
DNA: TGCAGTGGCAAACTTCAGGGTTTCAAAAACATTCAGTACTTC
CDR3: CSGKLQGFKNIQYF

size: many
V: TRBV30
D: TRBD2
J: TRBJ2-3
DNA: TGTGCCTGGACTAGCGGGGGGGCGGAAATAGGGATTAGCACAGATACGCAGTATTTT
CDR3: CAWTSGGAEIGISTDTQYF

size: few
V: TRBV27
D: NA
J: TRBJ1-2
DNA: TGTGCCAGCAGTTTATTTGGGCAGGTGAACTATGGCTACACCTTC
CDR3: CASSLFGQVNYGYTF

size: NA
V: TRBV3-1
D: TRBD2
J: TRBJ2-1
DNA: TGTGCCAGCAGCCATTACTCGGGACTAGCGGCCTACAATGAGCAGTTCTTC
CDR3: CASSHYSGLAAYNEQFF

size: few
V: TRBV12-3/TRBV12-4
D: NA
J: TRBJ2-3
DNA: TGTGCCAGCAGCCTGGATAAGGCGAGCACAGATACGCAGTATTTT
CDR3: CASSLDKASTDTQYF

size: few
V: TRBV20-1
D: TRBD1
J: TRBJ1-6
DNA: TGCAGTGCTAGAACCGGACAGGGGGAGTCACCCCTCCACTTT
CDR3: CSARTGQGESPLHF

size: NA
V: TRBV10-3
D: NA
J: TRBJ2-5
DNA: TGTGCCATCAGACCCGGGGTTCATATGGAGACCCAGTACTTC
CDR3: CAIRPGVHMETQYF

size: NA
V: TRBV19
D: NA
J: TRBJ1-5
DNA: TGTGCCAGTAGTAAGCAGCCAGTCAATCAGCCCCAGCATTTT
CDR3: CASSKQPVNQPQHF

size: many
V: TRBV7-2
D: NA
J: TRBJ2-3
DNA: TGTGCCAGCAGCTTAAGGGCGGGCGGGTCAACGCAGTATTTT
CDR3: CASSLRAGGSTQYF

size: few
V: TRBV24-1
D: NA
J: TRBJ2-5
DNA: TGTGCCACCAGTGATGGGACACCTCAAGAGACCCAGTACTTC
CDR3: CATSDGTPQETQYF

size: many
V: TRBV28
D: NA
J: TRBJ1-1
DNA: TGTGCCAGCAGTCGAGGGGTGTTCGAAGCTTTCTTT
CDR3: CASSRGVFEAFF

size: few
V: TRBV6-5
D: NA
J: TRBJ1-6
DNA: TGTGCCAGCAGCAACTCCTATAATTCACCCCTCCACTTT
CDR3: CASSNSYNSPLHF

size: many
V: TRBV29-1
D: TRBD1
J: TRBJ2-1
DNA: TGCAGCGTTGAGAAGAACGGACAGGGCGGTGAGCAGTTCTTC
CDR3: CSVEKNGQGGEQFF

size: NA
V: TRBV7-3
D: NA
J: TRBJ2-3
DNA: TGTGCCAGCAGTCCCCAGGTCCAACCGGGGTCAACGCAGTATTTT
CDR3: CASSPQVQPGSTQYF

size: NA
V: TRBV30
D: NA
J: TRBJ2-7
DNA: TGTGCCTGGAGTGGGCAGCTCCCCTCCTACGAGCAGTACTTC
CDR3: CAWSGQLPSYEQYF

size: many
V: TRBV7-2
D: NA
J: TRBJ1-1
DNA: TGTGCCAGCAGCCGAGGCCTAAACACTGAAGCTTTCTTT
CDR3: CASSRGLNTEAFF

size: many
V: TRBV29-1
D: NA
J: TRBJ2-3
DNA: TGCAGCGCTAAACTGGGATCCAATACGCAGTATTTT
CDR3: CSAKLGSNTQYF

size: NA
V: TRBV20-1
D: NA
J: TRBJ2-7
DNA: TGCAGTGCTAGAGGAGAGGGTTTGGGTTACGAGCAGTACTTC
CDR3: CSARGEGLGYEQYF

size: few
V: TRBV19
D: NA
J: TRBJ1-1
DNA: TGTGCCAGTAGTATGTCCGTCCGAACCAAACTGAACACTGAAGCTTTCTTT
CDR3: CASSMSVRTKLNTEAFF

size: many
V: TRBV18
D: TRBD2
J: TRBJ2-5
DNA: TGTGCCAGCTCACCCCGCAGCGGGAGGGCCGGAGAGACCCAGTACTTC
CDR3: CASSPRSGRAGETQYF

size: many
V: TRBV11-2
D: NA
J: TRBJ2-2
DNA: TGTGCCAGCAGCTTAGGAAACCATGGGGCCGGGGAGCTGTTTTTT
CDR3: CASSLGNHGAGELFF

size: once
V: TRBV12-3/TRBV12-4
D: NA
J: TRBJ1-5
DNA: TGTGCCAGCAGTTTAACAGGGTTCTATAGCAATCAGCCCCAGCATTTT
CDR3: CASSLTGFYSNQPQHF